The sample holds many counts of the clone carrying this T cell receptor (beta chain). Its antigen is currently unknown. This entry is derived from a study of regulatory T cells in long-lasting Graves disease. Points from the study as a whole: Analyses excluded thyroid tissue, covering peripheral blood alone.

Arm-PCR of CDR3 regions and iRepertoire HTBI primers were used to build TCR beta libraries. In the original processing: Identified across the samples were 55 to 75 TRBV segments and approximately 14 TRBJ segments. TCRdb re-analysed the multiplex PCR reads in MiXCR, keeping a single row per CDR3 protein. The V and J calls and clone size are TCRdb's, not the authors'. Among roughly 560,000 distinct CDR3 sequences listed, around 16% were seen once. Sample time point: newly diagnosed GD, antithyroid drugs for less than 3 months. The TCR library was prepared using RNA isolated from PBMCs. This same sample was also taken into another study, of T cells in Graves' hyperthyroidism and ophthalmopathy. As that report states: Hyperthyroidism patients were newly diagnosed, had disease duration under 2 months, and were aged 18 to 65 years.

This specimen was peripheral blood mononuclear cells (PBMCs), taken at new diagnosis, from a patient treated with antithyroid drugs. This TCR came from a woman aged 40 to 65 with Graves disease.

The CDR3 loop reads CASRPGLAYNEQFF. CDR3 coding DNA: TGTGCCAGCAGGCCTGGGTTAGCGTACAATGAGCAGTTCTTC. The chain combines TRBV12-3 or TRBV12-4 with TRBJ2-1, with a weak D call TRBD2 (5 bases). V was trimmed by 6 bases and J by 4 bases, leaving 13 bases between them. CDR3 length equals 14 residues.